A single sample is the source of the 30 T cell receptor beta chains below, sequenced in a study of PD-L1 blockade in urothelial cancer. Time point described: peripheral blood 6 weeks after treatment start. Method: immunoSEQ multiplex PCR; TCRdb's copy keeps in-frame clones and lacks some. The sample holds approximately 91,000 clones, roughly 85% seen once. Sequenced here: PBMCs, sampled around atezolizumab (anti-PD-L1) treatment. Every receptor here comes from a man in his 70s with urothelial cancer.

This clone has a handful of counts. The chain has TRBV7-8 and TRBJ2-5; D is possibly TRBD2 (6 bases). Germline V gene lookup returns CDR1 SGHVS and CDR2 FQNEAQ. The CDR3 length is 12 residues. With 6 bases removed from V and 7 bases from J, the gap between germline ends came to 12 bases. The CDR3 region has the DNA TGTGCCAGCAGGGAGGGTGAAGTGACCCAGTACTTC. Residues: CASREGEVTQYF.

The genes are TRBV10-3 and TRBJ1-1, with D possibly matching TRBD1 (6 bases). This CDR3 is built from 14 residues. Trimming left V 5 bases short and J 3 bases short, with 13 bases between. CDR1 is ENHRY and CDR2 is SYGVKD in the germline V gene. The CDR3 DNA sequence: TGTGCCATCAGTATGGGGAGGGGGGACACTGAAGCTTTCTTT. Protein product: CAISMGRGDTEAFF.

This chain uses TRBV19 with TRBJ2-1; 9 nucleotides line up with TRBD2. This CDR3 is built from 16 residues. The V gene's germline CDR1 is LNHDA and CDR2 SQIVND (reference sequence). V gave up 1 base and J gave up 5 bases; unmatched junction bases: 6. The CDR3 DNA reads as TGTGCCAGTAGTATAGTGTTGGCGGGAGGGAACAATGAGCAGTTCTTC. Translating it yields CASSIVLAGGNNEQFF.

V gene TRBV7-9 combines with J gene TRBJ2-3, with 9 bases identical to TRBD2. With 5 bases clipped from V and 4 bases from J, the junction kept 7 bases outside the gene matches. Germline V gene sequence: CDR1 SEHNR, CDR2 FQNEAQ (reference sequence). This CDR3 has 15 amino acids. CDR3 sequence (DNA): TGTGCCAGCAGCCAAGGGGGACTAGCCCCAGATACGCAGTATTTT. Its translation: CASSQGGLAPDTQYF.

This clone appeared a few times. The chain has TRBV4-2 and TRBJ1-6, with 9 bases that match TRBD1. The germline V gene has CDR1 LGHNA and CDR2 YNFKEQ. V was pared by 4 bases and J by 7 bases, with 5 bases of the junction left unmatched. This CDR3 has 15 residues. CDR3 residues: CASSRGQGGNSPLHF. CDR3 nucleotide sequence: TGTGCCAGCAGCCGGGGACAGGGTGGGAATTCACCCCTCCACTTT.

This clone appeared a few times. The chain recombines TRBV5-4 with TRBJ1-2; 7 positions match TRBD1. This CDR3 has 15 amino acids. CDR1 and CDR2 from the germline V gene are SGHNT and YYREEE (reference sequence). The J segment lost 8 bases and the V segment lost 4 bases, leaving 14 bases of the junction unmatched. The CDR3 is CASSGGGTAREGYTF. In nucleotides, the CDR3 is TGTGCCAGCAGCGGGGGTGGGACAGCCCGGGAAGGCTACACCTTC.

The chain employs TRBV5-1 and TRBJ1-2; 7 bases map to TRBD1. CDR1 is SGHRS and CDR2 is YFSETQ in the germline V gene. Losses at the gene ends were 1 base for V and 8 bases for J; bases not matched to a gene: 8. The CDR3 extends over 14 amino acids. In DNA, the CDR3 is TGCGCCAGCAGCTTGCCAAGGGGGCAGGGAGGCTACACCTTC. It specifies CASSLPRGQGGYTF.

This chain joins TRBV2 and TRBJ1-5, with 8 bases fitting TRBD1. V was clipped by 6 bases and J by 5 bases; unmatched bases: 6. Per germline, CDR1 SNHLY and CDR2 FYNNEI. This CDR3 spans 14 amino acids. The CDR3 DNA reads as TGTGCCAGCAGGCAGGGGGCTACATATCAGCCCCAGCATTTT. Amino acids: CASRQGATYQPQHF.

The chain joins TRBV10-2 to TRBJ1-2; TRBD1 is a possible D gene (5 bases). CDR1 WSHSY and CDR2 SAAADI come from the germline V gene. The CDR3 contains 14 residues. Trimming cost V 2 bases and J 5 bases, with 12 bases left between them. The CDR3 nucleotides are TGCGCCAGCAGTGAGGAGACAGAGACGTATGGCTACACCTTC. It codes for CASSEETETYGYTF.

The chain recombines TRBV15 with TRBJ2-7, with TRBD2 matching over 15 bases. CDR3 length equals 16 residues. V shed 3 bases and J 7 bases; nucleotides not matched to a gene: 7. Per germline, CDR1 LNHNV and CDR2 YYDKDF (reference sequence). In nucleotides, the CDR3 is TGTGCCACCAGCAGGGGACTAGCGGGAGGTGGAGGAGAGCAGTACTTC. The encoded protein is CATSRGLAGGGGEQYF.

V and J are TRBV5-5 and TRBJ2-3; 15 bases are shared with TRBD2. Germline V gives CDR1 SGHKS, CDR2 YYEKEE (reference sequence). CDR3 length: 17 amino acids. V lost 3 bases to trimming and J lost 4 bases; unmatched junction nucleotides: 6. CDR3 bases: TGTGCCAGCAGCTACCTTGGACTAGCGGGAGGGCCAGATACGCAGTATTTT. This codes for CASSYLGLAGGPDTQYF.

The V gene is TRBV19, the J gene TRBJ1-3, with D possibly being TRBD1 (6 bases). V dropped 5 bases and J dropped 1 base, with 9 bases sitting between them. This CDR3 has 14 amino acids. Per germline, CDR1 LNHDA and CDR2 SQIVND (reference sequence). CDR3 bases: TGTGCCAGTAGTGCCAGGGGTTCTGGAAACACCATATATTTT. Translation gives CASSARGSGNTIYF.

This clone showed up just a few times. The V call is TRBV7-9, the J call TRBJ2-2; tentative D call: TRBD2 (6 bases). The CDR3 spans 15 residues. Trimming cost V 6 bases and J 1 base, with 12 bases left between them. Per germline, CDR1 SEHNR and CDR2 FQNEAQ (reference sequence). CDR3 loop: CASRTSGLNTGELFF. The CDR3 DNA is TGTGCCAGCAGGACCAGCGGGCTGAACACCGGGGAGCTGTTTTTT.

The V call is TRBV7-6, the J call TRBJ1-3; no clear D. Germline V gene sequence: CDR1 SGHVS, CDR2 FNYEAQ. The CDR3 runs 15 residues. Between the trimmed V and J ends, which lost 5 bases and 1 base, there was a span of 12 bases. CDR3 loop: CASSPSHSSGNTIYF. The CDR3 DNA follows: TGTGCCAGCAGCCCTTCTCATAGTTCTGGAAACACCATATATTTT.

CDR3 sequence (DNA): TGTGCCAGCGTGGGGCGGGAGGGCCCTCGGAATGAGCAGTTCTTC. It translates to CASVGREGPRNEQFF. J is TRBJ2-1 and V is TRBV6-6, with 9 bases that match TRBD2. V lost 8 bases and J lost 7; bases outside the gene matches: 12. Germline V gives CDR1 MNHNY, CDR2 SVGAGI (reference sequence). The CDR3 runs 15 residues.

The chain uses TRBV11-2 and TRBJ1-6; maybe TRBD1 (5 bases). The CDR3 spans 18 residues. Trimming took 2 bases from V and 0 from J, leaving 14 bases between them. The V gene's germline CDR1 is SGHAT and CDR2 FQNNGV. The CDR3 here is CASSLRGGGSSYNSPLHF. The CDR3 nucleotides are TGTGCCAGCAGCTTAAGGGGCGGGGGGAGCTCCTATAATTCACCCCTCCACTTT.

This CDR3 reads CASSPRTSASSYNEQFF. CDR3 nucleotides: TGTGCCAGCAGCCCACGGACTAGCGCGAGCTCCTACAATGAGCAGTTCTTC. The chain uses TRBV14 and TRBJ2-1; 9 nucleotides line up with TRBD2. The germline CDR1 and CDR2 sequences are SGHDN and FVKESK. The ends lost 4 bases at V and 0 bases at J; junction bases unmatched: 7. The CDR3 sequence is 17 residues long. Full variable domain (missing parts from reference TRBV14 and TRBJ2-1): EAGVTQFPSHSVIEKGQTVTLRCDPISGHDNLYWYRRVMGKEIKFLLHFVKESKQDESGMPNNRFLAERTGGTYSTLKVQPAELEDSGVYFCASSPRTSASSYNEQFFGPGTRLTVL.

This clone was seen only a few times. As DNA, the CDR3 is TGTGCCAGCAGCTTAGGGACGGGAGTTAATGAAAAACTGTTTTTT. It translates to CASSLGTGVNEKLFF. This chain joins TRBV7-8 and TRBJ1-4, with D unresolved. Per germline, CDR1 SGHVS and CDR2 FQNEAQ. V gave up 1 base and J gave up 4 bases, with 10 bases separating them. The CDR3 sequence is 15 residues long.

The J gene is TRBJ2-5, the V gene TRBV7-6; D perhaps matches TRBD1 (6 bases). V shed 1 base and J shed 1 base, with 22 bases lying between them. Germline-derived CDR1 and CDR2 are SGHVS and FNYEAQ. CDR3 size: 19 residues. This CDR3 is CASSLENRPTGMSQETQYF. The CDR3 DNA reads TGTGCCAGCAGCTTAGAGAATAGACCCACAGGGATGTCCCAAGAGACCCAGTACTTC.

V gene TRBV30 combines with J gene TRBJ2-5; perhaps TRBD1 as D (5 bases). The CDR3 loop spans 13 amino acids. V was shortened by 8 bases and J by 7 bases, with 20 bases between the two germline ends. Germline values: CDR1 GTSNPN, CDR2 SVGIG (reference sequence). This CDR3 is CAVEFATQGTQYF. CDR3 DNA sequence: TGTGCCGTCGAATTTGCCACCCAGGGGACCCAGTACTTC.

The V call is TRBV18, the J call TRBJ2-1; 8 bases align to TRBD1. Looked up from germline, CDR1 is KGHSH and CDR2 is LQKENI. Trimming at V came to 3 bases and at J to 10 bases, leaving 5 bases not matched to a gene. The CDR3 extends over 13 amino acids. CDR3 nucleotide sequence: TGTGCCAGCTCACCCCCAGGGGGCTGGGAGCAGTTCTTC. It encodes CASSPPGGWEQFF.

This chain connects TRBV27 to TRBJ2-1; 7 bases are a match to TRBD2. CDR3 length equals 17 residues. The germline V gene has CDR1 MNHEY and CDR2 SMNVEV (reference sequence). With 5 bases clipped from V and 5 bases from J, the junction kept 15 bases outside the gene matches. CDR3 amino acids: CASSPLGWEGLDNEQFF. The CDR3 DNA follows: TGTGCCAGCAGTCCCCTGGGGTGGGAGGGCCTCGACAATGAGCAGTTCTTC.

V gene TRBV2 combines with J gene TRBJ2-5; possible D gene TRBD1, 5 bases. Deletions cut 5 bases from V and 5 bases from J, with 18 bases between. CDR3 length: 15 residues. Germline CDR1 reads SNHLY; CDR2 reads FYNNEI. The CDR3 loop is CASSLKDQGLETQYF. CDR3 nucleotide sequence: TGTGCCAGCAGTCTCAAAGACCAGGGTCTGGAGACCCAGTACTTC.

This chain joins TRBV11-1 and TRBJ2-7; 14 positions match TRBD2. Germline trimming cut 5 bases from V and 2 bases from J; bases unmatched to any gene: 14. CDR1 and CDR2 (germline): SGHAT, FQDESV (reference sequence). The length of the CDR3 is 19 residues. In DNA form, the CDR3 reads TGTGCCAGCAGCCCCTCAGGACTAGCGGGAGGAACCAAAACCTACGAGCAGTACTTC. Translation: CASSPSGLAGGTKTYEQYF.

The chain has TRBV10-1 and TRBJ2-7; tentatively, D is TRBD2 (5 bases). The CDR3 consists of 13 residues. Trimming removed 0 bases at V and 3 bases at J, with 6 bases between. The V gene's germline CDR1 is WNHNN and CDR2 SYGVQD (reference sequence). The CDR3 sequence is CASSESEGYEQYF. CDR3 bases: TGCGCCAGCAGTGAGTCAGAGGGCTACGAGCAGTACTTC.

The V call is TRBV30, the J call TRBJ2-1, with D perhaps matching TRBD2 (6 bases). The CDR3 extends over 14 amino acids. The germline V gene encodes CDR1 GTSNPN and CDR2 SVGIG (reference sequence). Trimming removed 3 bases from V and 7 bases from J, with 16 bases in between. The CDR3 sequence: CAWRGDSLFNEQFF. The CDR3 DNA follows: TGTGCCTGGAGGGGGGACTCCCTCTTTAATGAGCAGTTCTTC.

The chain combines TRBV29-1 with TRBJ2-1, with 7 bases lining up with TRBD2. The CDR3 extends over 12 amino acids. Germline trimming cut 7 bases from V and 4 bases from J; bases unmatched to any gene: 4. Germline V gives CDR1 SQVTM, CDR2 ANQGSEA. CDR3 sequence: CSAQRGYNEQFF. The CDR3 DNA reads TGCAGCGCCCAGCGGGGATACAATGAGCAGTTCTTC.

The chain joins TRBV27 to TRBJ1-2; 7 bases align to TRBD1. Germline lookup yields CDR1 MNHEY and CDR2 SMNVEV (reference sequence). Germline trimming cut 6 bases from V and 7 bases from J; bases unmatched to any gene: 14. The CDR3 is 15 amino acids. This chain's CDR3 is CASSYYGTASGGYTF. CDR3 bases: TGTGCCAGCAGCTATTACGGGACAGCGAGCGGTGGCTACACCTTC.

The V gene is TRBV5-1, the J gene TRBJ1-1; tentatively, D is TRBD1 (5 bases). The CDR3 is made up of 12 amino acids. Trimming pared 3 bases from V and 5 bases from J, leaving 8 bases between. Germline CDR1 SGHRS, CDR2 YFSETQ. CDR3 coding DNA: TGCGCCAGCAGCTCCGGGGGAACTGAAGCTTTCTTT. Its protein is CASSSGGTEAFF.

This clone occurred a few times. The chain links TRBV10-1 to TRBJ2-7, with 8 positions matching TRBD2. The CDR3 loop spans 18 amino acids. Per germline, CDR1 WNHNN and CDR2 SYGVQD (reference sequence). The J segment lost 1 base and the V segment lost 5 bases, leaving 16 bases of the junction unmatched. The CDR3 DNA is TGCGCCAGCAGTCAGACCATAGTACTAGCGGCTAAATCCTACGAGCAGTACTTC. Protein: CASSQTIVLAAKSYEQYF.